This paragraph reports one T cell receptor (beta chain). Its antigen is unknown. The data belong to a study of cytomegalovirus exposure and HLA in healthy donors. General study results and limits: Later analysis identified several of the most significant clusters that appeared linked to common viral pathogens. Apart from CMV serostatus, no immune exposure information was available. Researchers counted around 170 TCR beta chains as cytomegalovirus-associated. The classifier, whose performance was assessed in both the original and validation cohorts, reportedly diagnosed cytomegalovirus status with high specificity and sensitivity.

The germline gives CDR1 SGHNT, CDR2 YYREEE (reference sequence). Trimming at V came to 3 bases and at J to 5 bases, leaving 10 bases not matched to a gene. This CDR3 region has 16 residues. The PCR had 60 Vbeta and 13 Jbeta primers. TCRdb's copy holds only in-frame clones and misses some; the assay was immunoSEQ multiplex PCR. Altogether 150,000 to 200,000 clones are present, approximately 77% being singletons, with the ten largest covering roughly 7.4%. This sequence was found in a male donor in good health and CMV-seropositive. The V and J genes are TRBV5-4 and TRBJ1-2; 10 positions agree with TRBD1. Sequenced: PBMCs. CDR3: CASSSHDRGLDYGYTF. The CDR3 DNA sequence: TGTGCCAGCAGCTCACACGACAGGGGGCTCGATTATGGCTACACCTTC.